These 27 T cell receptor beta chains share one sample of origin, sequenced in a study of technical replicates of blood from a few donors. The data were produced by immunoSEQ multiplex PCR, yet TCRdb's version contains in-frame clones alone and is incomplete. The profile covers about 75,000 clones, with 91% appearing a single time and roughly 0.38% taken by the ten largest. Input material: T cells isolated from PBMCs. These TCRs come from a human donor in good health. Some clones in this sample may be carry-over from other donors' samples.

The chain couples TRBV5-1 to TRBJ2-1; 10 bases are shared with TRBD2. The junction had 12 bases not matched to a gene; V was cut back by 2 bases and J by 7 bases. The CDR3 is 17 amino acids. The germline CDR1 and CDR2 sequences are SGHRS and YFSETQ. The CDR3 region has the DNA TGCGCCAGCAGCTTTTTTAGCGGGCTAGCGGGAGTTAATGAGCAGTTCTTC. It specifies CASSFFSGLAGVNEQFF.

The V gene is TRBV27, the J gene TRBJ2-3; TRBD2 matches at 7 bases. CDR3 length: 18 amino acids. The V gene end was trimmed by 0 bases and the J gene end by 3 bases; junction bases not matched to a gene: 12. Germline assignment: CDR1 MNHEY and CDR2 SMNVEV (reference sequence). The CDR3 bases are TGTGCCAGCAGTTTATCCCCCAGTCGGGGCGGGGGAACAGATACGCAGTATTTT. As protein: CASSLSPSRGGGTDTQYF.

This clone appeared once. The rearrangement uses TRBV6-4 and TRBJ2-1, with TRBD2 identical over 13 bases. This CDR3 is 14 amino acids long. Unmatched junction bases numbered 4, after V lost 5 bases and J lost 9 bases. From germline, CDR1 is MRHNA and CDR2 SNTAGT. The CDR3 spells CASSLRTSGSEQFF. The CDR3 DNA reads TGTGCCAGCAGTCTAAGGACTAGCGGGAGTGAGCAGTTCTTC.

This chain links TRBV5-1 with TRBJ2-2; maybe TRBD1 (5 bases). The CDR3 totals 16 residues. Trimming removed 0 bases at V and 4 bases at J, with 13 bases between. The V gene's germline CDR1 is SGHRS and CDR2 YFSETQ. The CDR3 DNA follows: TGCGCCAGCAGCTTGGGGGCTAGGGGCCGCACCGGGGAGCTGTTTTTT. Translating gives CASSLGARGRTGELFF. The whole variable domain, remainder taken from reference TRBV5-1 and TRBJ2-2, is KAGVTQTPRYLIKTRGQQVTLSCSPISGHRSVSWYQQTPGQGLQFLFEYFSETQRNKGNFPGRFSGRQFSNSRSEMNVSTLELGDSALYLCASSLGARGRTGELFFGEGSRLTVL.

The chain is built from TRBV27 and TRBJ1-2, with D perhaps matching TRBD1 (5 bases). V lost 4 bases to trimming and J lost 2 bases, with 26 bases between them. The germline V gene encodes CDR1 MNHEY and CDR2 SMNVEV (reference sequence). This CDR3 has 19 residues. CDR3 DNA: TGTGCCAGCAGTTCCTTAGGTGGGGGGGAAGCCGGCCTCAACTATGGCTACACCTTC. This translates into CASSSLGGGEAGLNYGYTF.

The rearrangement uses TRBV4-2 and TRBJ2-1; 7 nucleotides agree with TRBD1. The CDR3 sequence is 18 residues long. CDR1 is LGHNA, CDR2 YNFKEQ, per germline. The V gene end was trimmed by 3 bases and the J gene end by 0 bases; junction bases not matched to a gene: 11. The DNA of the CDR3 is TGTGCCAGCAGCCAGGGGACAGTCCTAGGTGGCTCCTACAATGAGCAGTTCTTC. This gives the protein CASSQGTVLGGSYNEQFF.

This clone appeared a few times. The chain employs TRBV6-5 and TRBJ1-5, with D possibly TRBD1 on 6 matching bases. The CDR3 spans 15 residues. Germline V lookup: CDR1 MNHEY, CDR2 SVGAGI. The V end lost 6 bases, the J end lost 3 bases, and 15 bases lay between the germline ends. The CDR3 coding sequence is TGTGCCAGCAGGAGACAGGTGGAAAACAATCAGCCCCAGCATTTT. It specifies CASRRQVENNQPQHF.

The chain carries TRBV27 and TRBJ2-7; D is perhaps TRBD1 (6 bases). The germline V and J ends were trimmed by 5 bases and 3 bases, with 20 bases remaining between them. The CDR3 length is 16 residues. The germline V gene encodes CDR1 MNHEY and CDR2 SMNVEV (reference sequence). This CDR3 is CASSPSLGGAGYEQYF. CDR3 nucleotide sequence: TGTGCCAGCAGTCCCTCACTAGGGGGAGCAGGCTACGAGCAGTACTTC.

The chain links TRBV5-1 to TRBJ2-7; 8 nucleotides line up with TRBD1. The CDR3 covers 14 residues. J gave up 4 bases and V 0 bases, and 3 bases lay outside the gene matches. Germline CDR1 is SGHRS and CDR2 is YFSETQ. The CDR3 DNA reads TGCGCCAGCAGCTTGGCTACAGGGGGATACGAGCAGTACTTC. It is translated as CASSLATGGYEQYF.

The chain employs TRBV29-1 and TRBJ1-2; D unclear. V was cut by 7 bases and J by 0 bases, with 9 bases left in between. The CDR3 is made up of 12 amino acids. Germline V gene lookup returns CDR1 SQVTM and CDR2 ANQGSEA. The CDR3 here is CSATSANYGYTF. CDR3 DNA sequence: TGCAGCGCTACGAGCGCTAACTATGGCTACACCTTC.

The chain is built from TRBV9 and TRBJ1-1; possibly TRBD1 for D (5 bases). Germline V lookup: CDR1 SGDLS, CDR2 YYNGEE. The CDR3 totals 12 residues. Trimming shortened V by 0 bases and J by 9 bases, and 9 bases separated the two germline ends. The CDR3 region has the DNA TGTGCCAGCAGCGTAGGGCAGGGTAAAGCTTTCTTT. This codes for CASSVGQGKAFF. The full variable domain, with the rest looked up from reference TRBV9 and TRBJ1-1, is DSGVTQTPKHLITATGQRVTLRCSPRSGDLSVYWYQQSLDQGLQFLIQYYNGEERAKGNILERFSAQQFPDLHSELNLSSLELGDSALYFCASSVGQGKAFFGQGTRLTVV.

The sample holds one count of this clone. The genes are TRBV5-3 and TRBJ1-1; 10 positions match TRBD1. TRBV5-3 is known as an ORF, though its function is uncertain. This CDR3 spans 15 amino acids. Unmatched junction bases numbered 1, after V lost 1 base and J lost 1 base. For the CDR3, the DNA is TGTGCCAGAAGCTTGAGGGACAGGGGGAACACTGAAGCTTTCTTT. Encoded protein: CARSLRDRGNTEAFF.

This chain joins TRBV14 and TRBJ1-5; D unresolved. Per germline, CDR1 SGHDN and CDR2 FVKESK. V was trimmed by 1 base and J by 9 bases, leaving 13 bases between them. The CDR3 is 14 residues long. CDR3 residues: CASSQGPEVGPQHF. The CDR3 coding sequence is TGTGCCAGCAGCCAAGGCCCAGAGGTGGGGCCCCAGCATTTT.

V usage is TRBV6-1 and J usage is TRBJ2-5; D is uncertain. V lost 6 bases and J 1 base, leaving 9 bases between the germline ends. Per germline, CDR1 MNHNS and CDR2 SASEGT. CDR3 length: 13 amino acids. The CDR3 reads CASRSGSQETQYF. Written as DNA, the CDR3 is TGTGCCAGCAGGAGTGGTAGCCAAGAGACCCAGTACTTC.

The rearrangement links TRBV5-1 to TRBJ2-1; 10 nucleotides align to TRBD2. CDR1 SGHRS and CDR2 YFSETQ come from the germline V gene. V lost 6 bases to trimming and J lost 5 bases; unmatched junction nucleotides: 2. The CDR3 sequence is 13 residues long. The CDR3 DNA reads as TGCGCCAGCACAAGCGGGAGGGACAATGAGCAGTTCTTC. This gives the protein CASTSGRDNEQFF.

This sequence joins TRBV7-8 and TRBJ1-4; D unresolved. Per germline, CDR1 SGHVS and CDR2 FQNEAQ. The CDR3 consists of 11 residues. V dropped 9 bases and J dropped 8 bases, with 10 bases sitting between them. CDR3 protein: CASGLGEKLFF. The CDR3 nucleotides are TGTGCCAGTGGACTAGGGGAAAAACTGTTTTTT. The full variable domain, in which reference TRBV7-8 and TRBJ1-4 provide the parts outside the CDR3, is GAGVSQSPRYKVAKRGQDVALRCDPISGHVSLFWYQQALGQGPEFLTYFQNEAQLDKSGLPSDRFFAERPEGSVSTLKIQRTQQEDSAVYLCASGLGEKLFFGSGTQLSVL.

The V and J genes are TRBV10-3 and TRBJ1-1, with D possibly matching TRBD1 (5 bases). The CDR3 spans 14 residues. Germline CDR1 reads ENHRY; CDR2 reads SYGVKD. V gave up 10 bases and J gave up 8 bases, with 23 bases separating them. The CDR3 is CATRNRGTQGEAFF. In DNA form, the CDR3 reads TGTGCCACCCGAAATAGGGGCACCCAGGGAGAAGCTTTCTTT.

The chain recombines TRBV7-9 with TRBJ1-2, with no clear D. Trimming took 5 bases from V and 3 from J, leaving 19 bases between them. Germline assignment: CDR1 SEHNR and CDR2 FQNEAQ (reference sequence). The CDR3 totals 16 residues. Here the CDR3 DNA reads TGTGCCAGCAGCCTCGAACCTCCGGGGTTGGACTATGGCTACACCTTC. This gives the protein CASSLEPPGLDYGYTF.

The chain is built from TRBV6-1 and TRBJ1-4; 9 bases match TRBD1. J lost 7 bases, V lost 6 bases, and 6 bases had no gene match. The CDR3 covers 14 residues. Germline lookup yields CDR1 MNHNS and CDR2 SASEGT. The CDR3 region is CASRTGQGPEKLFF. The CDR3 DNA is TGTGCCAGCAGGACGGGACAGGGACCTGAAAAACTGTTTTTT.

The rearrangement joins TRBV29-1 to TRBJ2-3, with a tentative D call TRBD2 (8 bases). The germline CDR1 and CDR2 sequences are SQVTM and ANQGSEA. The length of the CDR3 is 16 residues. The V gene lost 1 base and the J gene lost 2 bases, with 16 bases spanning the gap. The chain's CDR3 is CSVEGRGDRLTDTQYF. In DNA, the CDR3 is TGCAGCGTTGAAGGGCGGGGGGACAGACTCACAGATACGCAGTATTTT.

The chain recombines TRBV6-4 with TRBJ1-5, with a tentative D call TRBD1 (6 bases). This CDR3 spans 14 amino acids. Germline loops: CDR1 MRHNA, CDR2 SNTAGT. Trimming removed 0 bases from V and 6 bases from J, with 9 bases in between. The CDR3 region is CASSDSTGSQPQHF. As DNA, the CDR3 is TGTGCCAGCAGTGACTCCACAGGGAGTCAGCCCCAGCATTTT.

V is TRBV6-5 and J is TRBJ2-7; 8 bases line up with TRBD1. V lost 6 bases, J lost 1 base, and 8 bases stayed unmatched. Germline loops: CDR1 MNHEY, CDR2 SVGAGI. CDR3 length: 15 residues. In DNA, the CDR3 is TGTGCCAGCAGCGACGGGACAGGTCCTTCCTACGAGCAGTACTTC. Its protein product is CASSDGTGPSYEQYF.

This chain connects TRBV28 to TRBJ1-2, with D maybe TRBD1 (6 bases). The CDR3 extends over 12 amino acids. Germline CDR1 and CDR2: MDHEN and SYDVKM. V gave up 6 bases and J gave up 7 bases, with 12 bases separating them. The CDR3 nucleotides are TGTGCCAGCAGCCAACGAGGGGGTGGCTACACCTTC. Protein sequence: CASSQRGGGYTF.

This rearrangement joins TRBV6-6 to TRBJ1-5, with 10 positions matching TRBD1. The CDR3 has 13 amino acids. The germline V gene has CDR1 MNHNY and CDR2 SVGAGI (reference sequence). The V and J ends lost 7 bases and 7 bases, in that order; junction bases with no gene match: 4. CDR3: CASTGQGGQPQHF. The CDR3 bases are TGTGCCAGCACCGGACAGGGGGGCCAGCCCCAGCATTTT.

J is TRBJ2-7 and V is TRBV27, with D unclear. Germline V CDR1 and CDR2: MNHEY, SMNVEV (reference sequence). Trimming took 5 bases from V and 3 from J, leaving 5 bases between them. The CDR3 totals 11 residues. The CDR3 nucleotides are TGTGCCAGCAGTCCCCTCTACGAGCAGTACTTC. It codes for CASSPLYEQYF.

This sequence joins TRBV6-5 and TRBJ2-1, with 7 bases aligning to TRBD2. Germline-derived CDR1 and CDR2 are MNHEY and SVGAGI. This CDR3 contains 13 residues. V gave up 6 bases and J gave up 5 bases; unmatched junction bases: 4. The CDR3 DNA is TGTGCCAGCAGGACTAGCCTCGACAATGAGCAGTTCTTC. This translates into CASRTSLDNEQFF.

CDR3 protein: CATRRMQGATEAFF. In nucleotides, the CDR3 is TGTGCCACTCGCAGGATGCAGGGTGCCACTGAAGCTTTCTTT. V usage is TRBV11-2 and J usage is TRBJ1-1, with a tentative D call TRBD1 (5 bases). The V gene's germline CDR1 is SGHAT and CDR2 FQNNGV. V was pared by 10 bases and J by 4 bases, with 19 bases between. The CDR3 runs 14 residues.